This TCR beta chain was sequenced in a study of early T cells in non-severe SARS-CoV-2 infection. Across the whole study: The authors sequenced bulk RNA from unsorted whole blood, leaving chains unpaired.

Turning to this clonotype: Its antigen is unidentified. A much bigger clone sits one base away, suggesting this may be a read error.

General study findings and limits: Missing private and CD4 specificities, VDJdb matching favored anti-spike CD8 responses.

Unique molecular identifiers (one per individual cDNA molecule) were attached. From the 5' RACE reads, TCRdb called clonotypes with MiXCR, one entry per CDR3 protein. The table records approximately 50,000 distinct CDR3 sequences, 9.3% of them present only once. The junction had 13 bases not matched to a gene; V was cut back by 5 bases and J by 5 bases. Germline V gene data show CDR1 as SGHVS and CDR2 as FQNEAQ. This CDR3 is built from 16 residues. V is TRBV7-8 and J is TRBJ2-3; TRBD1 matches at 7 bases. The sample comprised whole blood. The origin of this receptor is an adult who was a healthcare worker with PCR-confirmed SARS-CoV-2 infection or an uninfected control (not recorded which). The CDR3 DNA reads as TGTGCCAGCAGCAGAGTGGGACAGAAAATCATAGATACGCAGTATTTT. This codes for CASSRVGQKIIDTQYF.